These 28 T cell receptor beta chains were all obtained from the same sample, sequenced in a study of type 1 regulatory T cells. Study results and caveats: Compared with non-Tr1 cells, Tr1 cells showed a narrower TCR repertoire.

Their recognized antigens are unknown. Using its own MiXCR run on the reads, TCRdb lists one record per CDR3 protein. Of 60,000 to 75,000 distinct CDR3 sequences listed, 20% were seen once; the top ten hold under 8.5%. Sequenced sample: cultured type 1 regulatory T (Tr1) cells, either the whole culture or a sorted fraction (not recorded which). All receptors derive from a human donor in good health.

The chain carries TRBV20-1 and TRBJ1-5; no firm D call. CDR1 and CDR2 from the germline V gene are DFQATT and SNEGSKA (reference sequence). The CDR3 runs to 15 residues. Trimming shortened V by 2 bases and J by 2 bases, and 13 bases separated the two germline ends. CDR3 sequence: CSARLRTAGNQPQHF. The CDR3 region has the DNA TGCAGTGCTAGACTTCGAACAGCAGGCAATCAGCCCCAGCATTTT.

In its sample, this clonotype was seen a few times. The chain joins TRBV12-3 or TRBV12-4 to TRBJ2-5; 9 bases line up with TRBD1. After removal of 6 bases from V and 5 bases from J, the junction contained 7 bases not matched to a gene. This CDR3 spans 14 amino acids. The CDR3 loop reads CASSQGTGIETQYF. DNA of the CDR3: TGTGCCAGCAGCCAAGGGACAGGGATCGAGACCCAGTACTTC.

The DNA of the CDR3 is TGTGCCTCGCCGGACACATCAAGCTCTGGGGCCAACGTCCTGACTTTC. Translated: CASPDTSSSGANVLTF. V is TRBV30 and J is TRBJ2-6; D might be TRBD1 (5 bases). The CDR3 totals 16 residues. Germline CDR1 is GTSNPN and CDR2 is SVGIG (reference sequence). Trimming removed 7 bases at V and 0 bases at J, with 16 bases between.

This clonotype occurred a few times. The chain employs TRBV5-1 and TRBJ2-7; D ambiguous. Germline-derived CDR1 and CDR2 are SGHRS and YFSETQ. The CDR3 consists of 11 residues. V shed 1 base and J shed 5 bases, with 4 bases lying between them. CDR3 region: CASSLNNEQYF. CDR3 in DNA: TGCGCCAGCAGCTTGAACAACGAGCAGTACTTC.

In this sample, this clonotype turned up a few times. The chain employs TRBV7-8 and TRBJ1-1; a weak D match, TRBD1 (6 bases). The CDR3 spans 13 residues. V was clipped by 5 bases and J by 6 bases, with 13 bases between them. Germline V lookup: CDR1 SGHVS, CDR2 FQNEAQ. DNA for the CDR3: TGTGCCAGCAGCCAGGGGCGAGGAGCTGAAGCTTTCTTT. Protein: CASSQGRGAEAFF.

In this sample, this clonotype turned up a few times. The V gene is TRBV27, the J gene TRBJ2-1; perhaps TRBD1 as D (5 bases). Trimming removed 2 bases at V and 9 bases at J, with 14 bases between. Germline assignment: CDR1 MNHEY and CDR2 SMNVEV (reference sequence). This CDR3 has 14 amino acids. CDR3 in amino acids: CASSLGAIRSEQFF. CDR3 DNA: TGTGCCAGCAGTTTAGGGGCCATAAGGAGTGAGCAGTTCTTC.

The V and J genes are TRBV20-1 and TRBJ1-2; D gene uncertain. CDR1 is DFQATT and CDR2 is SNEGSKA in the germline V gene (reference sequence). V was pared by 3 bases and J by 8 bases, with 10 bases between. This CDR3 has 11 residues. The CDR3 nucleotides are TGCAGTGCTAGGGTGGAAGGCGGCTACACCTTC. Translated, it gives CSARVEGGYTF.

This clonotype was found a few times. The rearrangement uses TRBV10-2 and TRBJ2-3; the match to TRBD2 covers 12 bases. The CDR3 extends over 16 amino acids. The germline gives CDR1 WSHSY, CDR2 SAAADI. Losses at the gene ends were 6 bases for V and 6 bases for J; bases not matched to a gene: 10. The chain's CDR3 is CASRRWTSGKGDTQYF. The CDR3 DNA reads TGCGCCAGCAGGCGGTGGACTAGCGGGAAGGGGGATACGCAGTATTTT.

V usage is TRBV6-1 and J usage is TRBJ2-3; D not resolved. The V and J ends lost 7 bases and 3 bases respectively, with 5 bases between them. The germline CDR1 and CDR2 sequences are MNHNS and SASEGT. The CDR3 spans 11 residues. The CDR3 sequence is CASTSTDTQYF. The CDR3 DNA follows: TGTGCCAGCACTTCTACAGATACGCAGTATTTT.

The table lists this clonotype with a few counts. J is TRBJ2-3 and V is TRBV30, with 7 bases lining up with TRBD2. CDR3 length: 15 amino acids. CDR1 is GTSNPN and CDR2 is SVGIG in the germline V gene (reference sequence). J was trimmed by 4 bases and V by 0 bases; bases with no gene match: 7. The CDR3 DNA follows: TGTGCCTGGAGTGTAGCGGGGTTTGGGGCAGATACGCAGTATTTT. Its translation: CAWSVAGFGADTQYF.

The rearrangement uses TRBV4-2 and TRBJ2-2, with D perhaps assigned TRBD1 or TRBD2 (6 bases each). The V gene lost 0 bases and the J gene lost 0 bases, with 17 bases spanning the gap. This CDR3 is built from 19 residues. Per germline, CDR1 LGHNA and CDR2 YNFKEQ. CDR3 sequence reads: CASSQDGGRRQTNTGELFF. CDR3 DNA: TGTGCCAGCAGCCAAGATGGGGGGCGAAGGCAGACGAACACCGGGGAGCTGTTTTTT.

DNA for the CDR3: TGTGCCAGCAGCAGGGCCGGGACTAGCGGCCCTCGGCCCGAGCAGTTCTTC. It encodes CASSRAGTSGPRPEQFF. This chain links TRBV4-2 with TRBJ2-1, with 11 nucleotides matching TRBD2. The V and J ends lost 5 bases and 10 bases, in that order; junction bases with no gene match: 16. CDR3 length: 17 residues. Germline V gene lookup returns CDR1 LGHNA and CDR2 YNFKEQ.

At least ten counts were recorded for this clonotype. This chain links TRBV12-3 or TRBV12-4 with TRBJ2-7; 8 bases are a match to TRBD1. The CDR3 length is 14 residues. Germline trimming cut 3 bases from V and 6 bases from J; bases unmatched to any gene: 7. CDR3 in amino acids: CASSLLQGASEQYF. Here the CDR3 DNA reads TGTGCCAGCAGTTTGCTTCAGGGGGCGAGCGAGCAGTACTTC.

About this clonotype: This may be a read error, as it is one base from a much larger clone. The J gene is TRBJ2-7, the V gene TRBV29-1; tentatively, D is TRBD2 (6 bases). Trimming took off 4 bases at V and 4 bases at J, with 14 bases between the two ends. The CDR3 runs to 13 residues. Germline V CDR1 and CDR2: SQVTM, ANQGSEA. CDR3 protein: CSVGSLGGYEQYF. Written as DNA, the CDR3 is TGCAGCGTTGGTTCCCTCGGGGGTTACGAGCAGTACTTC.

The sample holds a few counts of this clonotype. V is TRBV15 and J is TRBJ2-7, with D tentatively TRBD2 (6 bases). Germline-derived CDR1 and CDR2 are LNHNV and YYDKDF (reference sequence). V was clipped by 1 base and J by 2 bases, with 12 bases between them. The CDR3 length is 15 residues. The CDR3 region is CATSRADGGTYEQYF. CDR3 sequence (DNA): TGTGCCACCAGCAGAGCGGATGGGGGGACCTACGAGCAGTACTTC.

This clonotype showed up just a few times. The chain is built from TRBV3-1 and TRBJ2-6; 8 nucleotides match TRBD1. CDR1 LGHDT and CDR2 YNNKEL come from the germline V gene (reference sequence). J lost 0 bases, V lost 2 bases, and 9 bases had no gene match. The CDR3 is 19 residues long. CDR3 loop: CASSQRGQELSSGANVLTF. The DNA for the CDR3 is TGTGCCAGCAGCCAAAGGGGACAGGAGTTAAGCTCTGGGGCCAACGTCCTGACTTTC.

The rearrangement joins TRBV5-1 to TRBJ2-1; D not certain. Germline V gene sequence: CDR1 SGHRS, CDR2 YFSETQ. Trimming cost V 2 bases and J 0 bases, with 9 bases left between them. This CDR3 region has 15 residues. CDR3 region: CASSFSVSSYNEQFF. The CDR3 nucleotides are TGCGCCAGCAGCTTTTCAGTAAGCTCCTACAATGAGCAGTTCTTC.

V gene TRBV3-1 combines with J gene TRBJ2-1; 7 bases line up with TRBD2. The CDR3 has 16 amino acids. V shed 1 base, J shed 5 bases, and the junction held 8 bases outside the gene matches. Germline CDR1 LGHDT, CDR2 YNNKEL (reference sequence). CDR3 sequence reads: CASSQVSAGLNNEQFF. The CDR3 DNA reads as TGTGCCAGCAGCCAAGTCTCAGCGGGACTGAACAATGAGCAGTTCTTC.

This clonotype was observed a few times. The gene calls are TRBV6-5 and TRBJ1-6; 9 nucleotides align to TRBD1. The V gene end was trimmed by 0 bases and the J gene end by 7 bases; junction bases not matched to a gene: 13. CDR1 is MNHEY, CDR2 SVGAGI, per germline. This CDR3 is 19 amino acids long. CDR3 protein: CASSYSGAGTGSRNSPLHF. As DNA, the CDR3 is TGTGCCAGCAGTTACTCGGGGGCCGGGACAGGGAGCCGCAATTCACCCCTCCACTTT.

In this sample, this clonotype turned up many times. CDR3 DNA: TGTGCCAGCAGCTTAATGGCGGGAGGATTCTACGAGCAGTACTTC. Protein: CASSLMAGGFYEQYF. The chain recombines TRBV7-2 with TRBJ2-7; 8 nucleotides line up with TRBD2. Looked up from germline, CDR1 is SGHTA and CDR2 is FQGNSA. V dropped 2 bases and J dropped 3; count of bases not matched to a gene: 6. The CDR3 totals 15 residues.

The rearrangement joins TRBV20-1 to TRBJ2-5; TRBD2 might be the D (5 bases). This CDR3 comprises 14 residues. V was clipped by 0 bases and J by 5 bases, with 13 bases between them. The germline gives CDR1 DFQATT, CDR2 SNEGSKA (reference sequence). In DNA form, the CDR3 reads TGCAGTGCTAGAGAGTTAAGGAGAGGGGAGACCCAGTACTTC. This encodes CSARELRRGETQYF.

This chain uses TRBV7-9 with TRBJ2-7, with D perhaps matching TRBD1 (5 bases). This CDR3 has 16 residues. Germline V gene sequence: CDR1 SEHNR, CDR2 FQNEAQ (reference sequence). The V end lost 3 bases, the J end lost 5 bases, and 20 bases lay between the germline ends. This CDR3 reads CASSFAVGLGLHEQYF. The CDR3 DNA is TGTGCCAGCAGCTTTGCAGTGGGATTGGGGCTACACGAGCAGTACTTC.

The sample holds many counts of this clonotype. V is TRBV7-2 and J is TRBJ1-1; D gene uncertain. The germline V gene encodes CDR1 SGHTA and CDR2 FQGNSA. V lost 2 bases, J lost 3 bases, and 4 bases lay in between. The CDR3 covers 12 residues. The CDR3 DNA reads TGTGCCAGCAGCTTAAAGTACACTGAAGCTTTCTTT. It is translated as CASSLKYTEAFF.

This clonotype came up a few times. The chain uses TRBV7-8 and TRBJ2-1; tentative D call: TRBD1 (6 bases). The V end lost 6 bases, the J end lost 7 bases, and 16 bases lay between the germline ends. Germline lookup yields CDR1 SGHVS and CDR2 FQNEAQ. The CDR3 is 14 residues long. The CDR3 DNA is TGTGCCAGCAGTAAGGGACCAACAGGGAATGAGCAGTTCTTC. This translates into CASSKGPTGNEQFF.

The rearrangement uses TRBV14 and TRBJ2-2, with 8 bases that match TRBD2. There are 15 residues in the CDR3. With 1 base clipped from V and 6 bases from J, the junction kept 4 bases outside the gene matches. The germline gives CDR1 SGHDN, CDR2 FVKESK. The CDR3 region is CASSQVHGRAGELFF. DNA of the CDR3: TGTGCCAGCAGCCAAGTTCACGGGAGGGCCGGGGAGCTGTTTTTT. Full variable domain (remainder filled in from reference TRBV14 and TRBJ2-2): EAGVTQFPSHSVIEKGQTVTLRCDPISGHDNLYWYRRVMGKEIKFLLHFVKESKQDESGMPNNRFLAERTGGTYSTLKVQPAELEDSGVYFCASSQVHGRAGELFFGEGSRLTVL.

This clonotype appeared many times. Here the CDR3 DNA reads TGCGCCAGCAGGGTATCGAGCGGGAGATCAGATACGCAGTATTTT. Protein product: CASRVSSGRSDTQYF. The V gene is TRBV5-1, the J gene TRBJ2-3; TRBD2 matches at 8 bases. Losses at the gene ends were 5 bases for V and 4 bases for J; bases not matched to a gene: 9. CDR1 SGHRS and CDR2 YFSETQ come from the germline V gene. The CDR3 sequence is 15 residues long.

This clonotype was recorded once. The CDR3 carries no conserved terminal phenylalanine or tryptophan, so it likely arises from a read error. V gene TRBV5-1 combines with J gene TRBJ2-3, with a tentative D call TRBD1 (6 bases). The length of the CDR3 is 14 residues. CDR1 and CDR2 from the germline V gene are SGHRS and YFSETQ. CDR3 DNA sequence: TGCGCCAACAGCTTGGACAGCGACACAGATACGCAGTATGTT. It encodes CANSLDSDTDTQYV.

This clonotype has ten or more counts. This chain links TRBV20-1 with TRBJ1-3, with D perhaps matching TRBD1 (5 bases). V lost 3 bases and J lost 0, with 15 bases in between. CDR3 length equals 16 residues. Germline V gives CDR1 DFQATT, CDR2 SNEGSKA (reference sequence). The CDR3 spells CSASRGFGISGNTIYF. The CDR3 nucleotides read TGCAGTGCTAGTCGGGGGTTCGGGATCTCTGGAAACACCATATATTTT.